The 17 T cell receptor beta chains presented below share a single source sample, sequenced in a study of a mutant IDH1 vaccine in newly diagnosed glioma (dated by TCRdb to the early 2020s). Library preparation employed the immunoSEQ multiplex PCR assay. Not all clones reach the TCRdb copy of this immuneACCESS table, which keeps in-frame sequences only. Checked studies attribute under half of the gap to unresolved V genes and leave the rest unexplained. The sample contains approximately 92,000 clones, around 82% of them found a single time. The ten largest clones take up roughly 7.1% of the sample. Read against the paper, the sample's time point label means: baseline, week 1 (first vaccination visit). The treatment or condition label on this specimen signifies: pre-vaccination baseline after standard-of-care therapy. The sample was PBMCs, taken from a glioma patient treated with radiotherapy, temozolomide or both. The receptors here all came from a woman in her fifties or sixties with glioma.

The rearrangement uses TRBV19 and TRBJ1-2; 7 nucleotides align to TRBD1. CDR1 and CDR2 from the germline V gene are LNHDA and SQIVND (reference sequence). The CDR3 is 15 residues long. After removal of 2 bases from V and 4 bases from J, the junction contained 7 bases not matched to a gene. CDR3 bases: TGTGCCAGTAGTATATCGGCAGGGGGGTTCTATGGCTACACCTTC. Translating it yields CASSISAGGFYGYTF.

The chain uses TRBV7-6 and TRBJ1-1; maybe TRBD1 (5 bases). This CDR3 is built from 15 residues. Trimming left V 1 base short and J 2 bases short, with 11 bases between. The germline V gene encodes CDR1 SGHVS and CDR2 FNYEAQ. CDR3 protein: CASSLGRTHNTEAFF. Here the CDR3 DNA reads TGTGCCAGCAGCTTAGGGAGGACACACAACACTGAAGCTTTCTTT.

V gene TRBV27 combines with J gene TRBJ1-4; tentative D call: TRBD1 (5 bases). This CDR3 has 14 residues. Germline CDR1 is MNHEY and CDR2 is SMNVEV (reference sequence). V lost 3 bases to trimming and J lost 3 bases, with 8 bases between them. The CDR3 region has the DNA TGTGCCAGCAGTTTCTCAGGGCCTAATGAAAAACTGTTTTTT. It yields the protein CASSFSGPNEKLFF.

V usage is TRBV5-1 and J usage is TRBJ2-2; no firm D call. Germline CDR1 SGHRS, CDR2 YFSETQ. Between the trimmed V and J ends, which lost 0 bases and 4 bases, there was a span of 10 bases. The CDR3 loop spans 15 amino acids. The CDR3 DNA follows: TGCGCCAGCAGCTTGGACCCCGGAAGCACCGGGGAGCTGTTTTTT. Residues: CASSLDPGSTGELFF.

This chain connects TRBV2 to TRBJ2-4, with D tentatively TRBD2 (6 bases). The V and J ends lost 8 bases and 2 bases respectively, with 19 bases between them. The germline V gene has CDR1 SNHLY and CDR2 FYNNEI. The CDR3 covers 16 residues. This CDR3 is CASGTGTFTPKNIQYF. Here the CDR3 DNA reads TGTGCCAGCGGAACCGGGACTTTTACCCCCAAAAACATTCAGTACTTC.

The chain couples TRBV9 to TRBJ1-2; D unclear. The CDR3 consists of 12 residues. Trimming took 4 bases from V and 6 from J, leaving 10 bases between them. The germline CDR1 and CDR2 sequences are SGDLS and YYNGEE. The CDR3 reads CASSPPGDGYTF. The CDR3 nucleotides are TGTGCCAGCAGCCCCCCGGGAGATGGCTACACCTTC. The variable domain in full, completed from reference TRBV9 and TRBJ1-2, reads DSGVTQTPKHLITATGQRVTLRCSPRSGDLSVYWYQQSLDQGLQFLIQYYNGEERAKGNILERFSAQQFPDLHSELNLSSLELGDSALYFCASSPPGDGYTFGSGTRLTVV.

CDR3 region: CASSQDQGVLNTEAFF. Here the CDR3 DNA reads TGCGCCAGCAGCCAAGATCAGGGGGTCCTGAACACTGAAGCTTTCTTT. The chain recombines TRBV4-1 with TRBJ1-1, with 7 bases matching TRBD1. V was clipped by 0 bases and J by 0 bases; unmatched bases: 4. The CDR3 sequence is 16 residues long. Germline-derived CDR1 and CDR2 are MGHRA and YSYEKL.

This clone appeared a single time. The chain links TRBV18 to TRBJ1-5; tentatively, D is TRBD1 (5 bases). There are 15 residues in the CDR3. V lost 3 bases and J lost 1, with 10 bases in between. Germline loops: CDR1 KGHSH, CDR2 LQKENI. The CDR3 reads CASSPNQGSNQPQHF. CDR3 in DNA: TGTGCCAGCTCACCGAACCAGGGCAGCAATCAGCCCCAGCATTTT.

The chain combines TRBV5-1 with TRBJ1-1; 8 bases agree with TRBD1. The CDR3 runs to 14 residues. J gave up 2 bases and V 4 bases, and 4 bases lay outside the gene matches. Germline CDR1 SGHRS, CDR2 YFSETQ. The CDR3 protein is CASSLTGANTEAFF. Here the CDR3 DNA reads TGCGCCAGCAGCCTGACAGGGGCCAACACTGAAGCTTTCTTT.

The sample holds a few counts of this clone. The V gene is TRBV29-1, the J gene TRBJ1-1; the D is unclear. With 5 bases removed from V and 1 base from J, the gap between germline ends came to 11 bases. The CDR3 loop spans 13 amino acids. Per the germline V gene, CDR1 is SQVTM and CDR2 is ANQGSEA. CDR3 sequence reads: CSVFSQRNTEAFF. DNA for the CDR3: TGCAGCGTTTTCTCCCAGAGGAACACTGAAGCTTTCTTT.

This chain joins TRBV27 and TRBJ1-2; 12 bases match TRBD1. With V trimmed by 4 bases and J by 4 bases, 4 bases remained unmatched. Germline V lookup: CDR1 MNHEY, CDR2 SMNVEV (reference sequence). CDR3 length equals 15 residues. CDR3 region: CASSSGQGASYGYTF. CDR3 bases: TGTGCCAGCAGTTCGGGACAGGGGGCGAGCTATGGCTACACCTTC.

The chain joins TRBV7-6 to TRBJ2-2; 9 positions agree with TRBD1. The CDR3 covers 16 residues. Germline values: CDR1 SGHVS, CDR2 FNYEAQ. Losses at the gene ends were 3 bases for V and 6 bases for J; bases not matched to a gene: 8. The CDR3 region has the DNA TGTGCCAGCAGCTTGAGGACAGGGGTCGGGGCCGGGGAGCTGTTTTTT. Protein sequence: CASSLRTGVGAGELFF.

V usage is TRBV27 and J usage is TRBJ2-7; no reliable D call. V was shortened by 7 bases and J by 5 bases, with 18 bases between the two germline ends. Germline lookup yields CDR1 MNHEY and CDR2 SMNVEV (reference sequence). The CDR3 covers 14 residues. CDR3 coding DNA: TGTGCCAGCAACCCGGTGTGGGGTCCAGACGAGCAGTACTTC. This encodes CASNPVWGPDEQYF.

The rearrangement uses TRBV7-2 and TRBJ2-1, with D perhaps matching TRBD1 (6 bases). The CDR3 has 15 residues. Deletions cut 6 bases from V and 0 bases from J, with 12 bases between. Germline assignment: CDR1 SGHTA and CDR2 FQGNSA. The CDR3, as DNA: TGTGCCAGCAGTTCAGACAGGAGCTCCTACAATGAGCAGTTCTTC. Its protein product is CASSSDRSSYNEQFF. Full variable domain (remainder filled in from reference TRBV7-2 and TRBJ2-1): GAGVSQSPSNKVTEKGKDVELRCDPISGHTALYWYRQSLGQGLEFLIYFQGNSAPDKSGLPSDRFSAERTGGSVSTLTIQRTQQEDSAVYLCASSSDRSSYNEQFFGPGTRLTVL.

The chain joins TRBV7-3 to TRBJ2-5, with D possibly TRBD2 on 6 matching bases. The CDR3 runs to 13 residues. V shed 5 bases and J shed 5 bases, with 12 bases lying between them. CDR1 and CDR2 (germline): SGHTA, FQGTGA. This CDR3 is CASSRGGTETQYF. CDR3 nucleotide sequence: TGTGCCAGCAGCCGGGGCGGGACGGAGACCCAGTACTTC. Using reference TRBV7-3 and TRBJ2-5 for the parts outside the CDR3, the full variable domain is GAGVSQTPSNKVTEKGKYVELRCDPISGHTALYWYRQSLGQGPEFLIYFQGTGAADDSGLPNDRFFAVRPEGSVSTLKIQRTERGDSAVYLCASSRGGTETQYFGPGTRLLVL.

The V call is TRBV7-3, the J call TRBJ2-5; the match to TRBD2 covers 11 bases. This CDR3 comprises 15 residues. J gave up 5 bases and V 3 bases, and 5 bases lay outside the gene matches. Germline CDR1 is SGHTA and CDR2 is FQGTGA. The CDR3 is CASSFSSGGAETQYF. The DNA of the CDR3 is TGTGCCAGCAGCTTCAGTAGCGGGGGGGCGGAGACCCAGTACTTC.

DNA of the CDR3: TGTGCCACCAGCAGAGGACAGGGCCAAAATTCACCCCTCCACTTT. Encoded protein: CATSRGQGQNSPLHF. This chain links TRBV15 with TRBJ1-6; TRBD1 agrees at 7 bases. The CDR3 loop spans 15 amino acids. CDR1 LNHNV and CDR2 YYDKDF come from the germline V gene (reference sequence). V was pared by 1 base and J by 7 bases, with 4 bases of the junction left unmatched.